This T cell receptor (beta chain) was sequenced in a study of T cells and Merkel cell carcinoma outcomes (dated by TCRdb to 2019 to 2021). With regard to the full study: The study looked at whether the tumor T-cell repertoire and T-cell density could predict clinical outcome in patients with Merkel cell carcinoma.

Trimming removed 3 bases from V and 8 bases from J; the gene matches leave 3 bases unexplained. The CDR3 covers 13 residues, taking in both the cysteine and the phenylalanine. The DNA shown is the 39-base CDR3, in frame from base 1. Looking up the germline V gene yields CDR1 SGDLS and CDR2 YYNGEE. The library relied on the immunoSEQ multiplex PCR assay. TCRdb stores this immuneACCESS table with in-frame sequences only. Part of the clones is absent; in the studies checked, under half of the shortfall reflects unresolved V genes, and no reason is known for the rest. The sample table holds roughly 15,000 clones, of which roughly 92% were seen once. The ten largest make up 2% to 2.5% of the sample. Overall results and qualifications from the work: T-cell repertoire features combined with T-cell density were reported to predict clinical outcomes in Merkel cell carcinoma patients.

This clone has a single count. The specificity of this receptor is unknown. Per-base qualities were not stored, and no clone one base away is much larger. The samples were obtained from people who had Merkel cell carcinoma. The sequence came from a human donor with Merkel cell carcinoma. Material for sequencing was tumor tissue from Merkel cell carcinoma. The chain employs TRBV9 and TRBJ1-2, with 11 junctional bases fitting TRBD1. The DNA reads TGTGCCAGCAGCGCGGGACAGGGGGGAGGCTACACCTTC. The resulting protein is CASSAGQGGGYTF.